Listed here is a single T cell receptor (beta chain). Its cognate antigen has yet to be identified. Qualities for individual bases were not recorded, and no much larger clone is one base off. TCRbeta CDR3 regions were amplified from genomic DNA by means of the immunoSEQ Assay, a bias-controlled multiplex PCR. The authors processed their data as follows. Within the assay, amplification of reference gene primers was used to estimate how many nucleated cells each sample contained. To quantify the absolute abundance of each unique TCRbeta CDR3 rearrangement, sequence reads were collapsed and filtered. Productive Simpson clonality was computed per sample as the square root of Simpson's diversity index over productive rearrangements. Here the immuneACCESS table is served through TCRdb, limited to in-frame sequences with V and J called. Missing clones are a known gap in these copies; in checked studies unresolved V genes cover under half, and the rest lacks a known reason. D and trimming come from the DNA, and the V and J calls and clone size come from that table. This sample gives about 65,000 clones in total; roughly 77% of them show up just once. The ten largest clones take up more than 12% of the sample.

The collaborating institutions used their own protocols to collect whole blood in K2EDTA tubes. For TCRbeta analysis, collaborator samples were shipped as frozen whole blood, as isolated PBMCs, or as DNA extracted from either sample type. This sample is drawn from a study of blood T cell repertoires in COVID-19 (dated by TCRdb to the early 2020s). Looking at the study overall: Samples covering the acute and convalescent phases of COVID-19 were provided by collaborators in the United States, Italy and Spain. Where available, HLA class I and class II types were obtained from metadata supplied by the sample provider rather than from assay-based typing. Samples were obtained from the ongoing ImmuneRACE study (first 160 participants) and from over 1,000 subjects provided by 6 global collaborators. The prospective study material was composed of cDNA or gDNA derived from T cells, B-cell-depleted T cells, or PBMCs. The sample metadata nearly always contained a de-identified subject ID, COVID-19 status, age in years and sex. A freely available public database, intended as a resource for researchers studying the immune response to SARS-CoV-2, is where the repertoires were released. The dataset comprised deeply sampled blood TCRbeta repertoires from subjects exposed to, actively infected with, or recovered from COVID-19.

The paper as a whole reports these results and caveats: How much clinical and demographic metadata was included differed by source and by participant, and the metadata was provided uncurated.

For CDR1 and CDR2, the germline V gene (reference sequence) lists LGHDT and YNNKEL. The CDR3 runs 15 amino acids, cysteine and phenylalanine included. Of the read, only the CDR3 DNA is kept; its 45 bases are in frame from base 1. V was cut back by 1 base and J by 7 bases, leaving a gap of 14 bases between them. The sequenced sample was peripheral blood. The chain was built from TRBV3-1 (or the pseudogene TRBV3-2) and TRBJ1-5; TRBD1 is perhaps the D gene, given 6 matching bases. This receptor was obtained from an elderly man with acute or convalescent COVID-19. The bases read TGTGCCAGCAGCCAAGGGGTAGGGGGGGTCCAGCCCCAGCATTTT. Its product reads: CASSQGVGGVQPQHF.